The 20 T cell receptor beta chains presented below share a single source sample, sequenced in a study of cytomegalovirus exposure and HLA in healthy donors. Primers for the PCR totalled 60 Vbeta and 13 Jbeta. Sequencing used immunoSEQ multiplex PCR; TCRdb keeps in-frame clones, though not all of them. The table includes over 110,000 clones, approximately 79% detected once. Source material: PBMCs. The receptors come from a man in his late teens or twenties in good health and CMV-seronegative.

The CDR3 DNA reads TGCAGCGTTTCCGACACGTGGGGCGTTGGGACCCAGTACTTC. Its protein is CSVSDTWGVGTQYF. The chain combines TRBV29-1 with TRBJ2-5, with TRBD1 as a possible D gene (5 bases). Germline assignment: CDR1 SQVTM and CDR2 ANQGSEA. Trimming pared 5 bases from V and 7 bases from J, leaving 20 bases between. The CDR3 contains 14 residues.

This chain's CDR3 is CASSSRKLQVHNEQFF. CDR3 nucleotide sequence: TGTGCCAGCAGCTCCCGGAAACTCCAGGTGCACAATGAGCAGTTCTTC. This rearrangement joins TRBV7-2 to TRBJ2-1; D unclear. The CDR3 runs 16 residues. Germline assignment: CDR1 SGHTA and CDR2 FQGNSA. With 4 bases removed from V and 5 bases from J, the gap between germline ends came to 18 bases.

The rearrangement joins TRBV7-6 to TRBJ1-5, with TRBD1 identical over 8 bases. In germline, CDR1 is SGHVS, CDR2 FNYEAQ. Trimming at V came to 4 bases and at J to 7 bases, leaving 6 bases not matched to a gene. There are 14 residues in the CDR3. This CDR3 is CASSSVTGEQPQHF. The CDR3 coding sequence is TGTGCCAGCAGCTCCGTGACAGGGGAGCAGCCCCAGCATTTT.

This clone was observed a single time. This sequence joins TRBV11-2 and TRBJ2-1, with 8 bases lining up with TRBD2. The trim removed 2 bases at V and 2 bases at J, leaving 14 bases unmatched. The CDR3 runs to 19 residues. Germline lookup yields CDR1 SGHAT and CDR2 FQNNGV. CDR3 nucleotide sequence: TGTGCCAGCAGCTTAAGCTCCTCAAGCGGGGGCCTTACCTACAATGAGCAGTTCTTC. Translation: CASSLSSSSGGLTYNEQFF.

The chain links TRBV9 to TRBJ2-2; the D gene is possibly TRBD1 (5 bases). This CDR3 is 14 amino acids long. The V gene lost 0 bases and the J gene lost 5 bases, with 8 bases spanning the gap. Per germline, CDR1 SGDLS and CDR2 YYNGEE. Written as DNA, the CDR3 is TGTGCCAGCAGCGTAGTCTCAGGGACCGGGGAGCTGTTTTTT. Translating it yields CASSVVSGTGELFF.

On this clone: One end of the junction varies from germline; a read error may be responsible. V usage is TRBV6-6 and J usage is TRBJ2-5; TRBD1 is a possible D gene (6 bases). CDR1 MNHNY and CDR2 SVGAGI come from the germline V gene (reference sequence). This CDR3 has 14 amino acids. CDR3 sequence reads: CAGRPTGSQETQYF. As DNA, the CDR3 is TGTGCCGGCAGACCAACAGGGAGCCAAGAGACCCAGTACTTC.

This chain links TRBV27 with TRBJ1-2; 11 bases are a match to TRBD1. Germline CDR1 is MNHEY and CDR2 is SMNVEV (reference sequence). The CDR3 runs to 14 residues. V shed 8 bases, J shed 3 bases, and the junction held 5 bases outside the gene matches. The CDR3 sequence: CASGEGQGDYGYTF. The CDR3 coding sequence is TGTGCCAGCGGAGAGGGACAGGGGGACTATGGCTACACCTTC.

In its sample, this clone was seen a few times. The chain has TRBV7-9 and TRBJ1-1; TRBD1 is a possible D gene (6 bases). This CDR3 contains 17 residues. Germline CDR1 reads SEHNR; CDR2 reads FQNEAQ (reference sequence). The ends were cut back, 4 bases at V and 5 bases at J, with 23 bases in the middle. The CDR3 nucleotides read TGTGCCAGCAGCTCTACTTTAACAGGGTCCTGGGGGACTGAAGCTTTCTTT. It specifies CASSSTLTGSWGTEAFF.

The chain couples TRBV2 to TRBJ1-3, with D tentatively TRBD1 (6 bases). From germline, CDR1 is SNHLY and CDR2 FYNNEI. CDR3 length: 14 amino acids. Between the trimmed V and J ends, which lost 7 bases and 0 bases, there was a span of 10 bases. The CDR3 here is CASTVGASGNTIYF. The CDR3 nucleotides are TGTGCCAGCACTGTGGGGGCCTCTGGAAACACCATATATTTT.

CDR3 region: CASSAPGQGRTGELFF. In DNA form, the CDR3 reads TGTGCCAGCAGCGCCCCGGGACAGGGTCGGACCGGGGAGCTGTTTTTT. V and J are TRBV5-8 and TRBJ2-2, with 9 bases identical to TRBD1. Trimming took 4 bases from V and 5 from J; bases not matched to a gene: 9. Germline assignment: CDR1 SGHTS and CDR2 YDEGEE. CDR3 length: 16 amino acids.

In DNA form, the CDR3 reads TGTGCCAGCAGTGAAGCGTCCCGGGAGACCCAGTACTTC. Translated: CASSEASRETQYF. The chain joins TRBV6-1 to TRBJ2-5; the D is unclear. Trimming shortened V by 0 bases and J by 5 bases, and 7 bases separated the two germline ends. The CDR3 loop spans 13 amino acids. CDR1 and CDR2 (germline): MNHNS, SASEGT.

V is TRBV2 and J is TRBJ2-1; the match to TRBD2 covers 9 bases. The J segment lost 3 bases and the V segment lost 2 bases, leaving 2 bases of the junction unmatched. CDR1 and CDR2 from the germline V gene are SNHLY and FYNNEI. The CDR3 has 15 amino acids. CDR3 in DNA: TGTGCCAGCAGTGAACTAGCGGGGAGCTACAATGAGCAGTTCTTC. Translating gives CASSELAGSYNEQFF.

This clone showed up just once. The V gene is TRBV7-9, the J gene TRBJ1-2; tentatively, D is TRBD1 (5 bases). The V end was cut by 0 bases, the J end by 6 bases, with 14 bases between. Germline CDR1 and CDR2: SEHNR and FQNEAQ (reference sequence). The CDR3 totals 15 residues. Here the CDR3 reads CASSLATGGADGYTF. CDR3 nucleotide sequence: TGTGCCAGCAGCTTAGCAACGGGAGGGGCCGATGGCTACACCTTC.

The J gene is TRBJ2-7, the V gene TRBV7-8; a weak D match, TRBD1 (5 bases). The CDR3 has 14 residues. The V end lost 5 bases, the J end lost 3 bases, and 14 bases lay between the germline ends. CDR1 and CDR2 (germline): SGHVS, FQNEAQ. The CDR3 loop is CASSLRGESYEQYF. CDR3 nucleotide sequence: TGTGCCAGCAGCCTAAGGGGCGAGAGCTACGAGCAGTACTTC. Variable domain in full (rest from reference TRBV7-8 and TRBJ2-7): GAGVSQSPRYKVAKRGQDVALRCDPISGHVSLFWYQQALGQGPEFLTYFQNEAQLDKSGLPSDRFFAERPEGSVSTLKIQRTQQEDSAVYLCASSLRGESYEQYFGPGTRLTVT.

The J gene is TRBJ2-3, the V gene TRBV29-1, with TRBD2 as a possible D gene (6 bases). The CDR3 contains 17 residues. V lost 3 bases, J lost 4 bases, and 23 bases lay in between. The germline V gene has CDR1 SQVTM and CDR2 ANQGSEA. CDR3 DNA sequence: TGCAGCGTTGATGGGGACTTGACGAAGGGCCGGCCAGATACGCAGTATTTT. It specifies CSVDGDLTKGRPDTQYF.

This chain uses TRBV28 with TRBJ1-5; 11 nucleotides line up with TRBD1. The V gene end was trimmed by 5 bases and the J gene end by 6 bases; junction bases not matched to a gene: 3. The CDR3 covers 14 residues. The germline V gene has CDR1 MDHEN and CDR2 SYDVKM. The CDR3 DNA follows: TGTGCCAGCAGTCCAGGGACAGGGGGTCAGCCCCAGCATTTT. Translated: CASSPGTGGQPQHF. Variable domain in full (rest from reference TRBV28 and TRBJ1-5): DVKVTQSSRYLVKRTGEKVFLECVQDMDHENMFWYRQDPGLGLRLIYFSYDVKMKEKGDIPEGYSVSREKKERFSLILESASTNQTSMYLCASSPGTGGQPQHFGDGTRLSIL.

The gene calls are TRBV2 and TRBJ2-3, with 8 bases fitting TRBD2. The V gene end was trimmed by 7 bases and the J gene end by 0 bases; junction bases not matched to a gene: 6. There are 15 residues in the CDR3. Looked up from germline, CDR1 is SNHLY and CDR2 is FYNNEI. The DNA of the CDR3 is TGTGCCAGCAACCGGGGGGGCCTAAGCACAGATACGCAGTATTTT. This sequence encodes CASNRGGLSTDTQYF.

The chain carries TRBV27 and TRBJ2-1, with a tentative D call TRBD1 (5 bases). V lost 2 bases and J 2 bases, leaving 7 bases between the germline ends. From germline, CDR1 is MNHEY and CDR2 SMNVEV (reference sequence). The CDR3 has 14 residues. Here the CDR3 reads CASSLKQAYNEQFF. The CDR3 DNA reads TGTGCCAGCAGTTTAAAACAGGCCTACAATGAGCAGTTCTTC.

By sample share, this clone is medium-sized. The chain recombines TRBV27 with TRBJ2-7; D may be TRBD2 (6 bases). Looked up from germline, CDR1 is MNHEY and CDR2 is SMNVEV (reference sequence). The CDR3 has 12 amino acids. Trimming took off 8 bases at V and 5 bases at J, with 13 bases between the two ends. The CDR3 DNA sequence: TGTGCCAGCTGGGGCTGGAGGGACGAGCAGTACTTC. Amino acids: CASWGWRDEQYF.

This clone was observed a single time. The junction shows a germline mismatch at one end, possibly a read error. This chain joins TRBV7-9 and TRBJ2-2, with 11 bases lining up with TRBD1. This CDR3 has 15 residues. Germline values: CDR1 SEHNR, CDR2 FQNEAQ (reference sequence). CDR3 residues: CSSSRTGGGTGELFF. The CDR3 DNA reads as TGTTCCAGCAGCCGGACAGGGGGCGGCACCGGGGAGCTGTTTTTT.